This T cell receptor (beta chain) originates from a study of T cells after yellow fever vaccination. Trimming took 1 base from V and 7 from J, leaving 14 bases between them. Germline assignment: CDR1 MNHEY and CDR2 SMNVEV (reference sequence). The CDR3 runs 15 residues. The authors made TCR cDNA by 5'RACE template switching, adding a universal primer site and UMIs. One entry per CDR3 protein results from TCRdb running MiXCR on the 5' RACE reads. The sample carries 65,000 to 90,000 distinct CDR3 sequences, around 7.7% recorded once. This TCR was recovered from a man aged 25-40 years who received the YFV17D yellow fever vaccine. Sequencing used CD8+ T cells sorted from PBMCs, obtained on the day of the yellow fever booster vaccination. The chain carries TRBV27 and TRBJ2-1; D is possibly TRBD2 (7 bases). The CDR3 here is CASSLWGRELNEQFF. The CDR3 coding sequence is TGTGCCAGCAGTTTATGGGGGCGGGAGTTGAATGAGCAGTTCTTC.